The 17 T cell receptor beta chains presented below share a single source sample, sequenced in a study of Ad26.COV2.S vaccination and SARS-CoV-2 variants. The method was immunoSEQ multiplex PCR; TCRdb's version includes in-frame clones alone and lacks a portion of them. In the table there are 380,000 or so clones, around 89% of which are singletons. Sample treatment: around 19 received Ad26.COV2.S at low or high dose, single or two shots; 5 received placebo; per-sample allocation not given. Collection of samples fell on day 63 after the first vaccine or placebo injection. Sequenced material: peripheral blood, taken in a trial of Ad26.COV2.S vaccine versus placebo. The receptors come from a person between 18 and 60 years old who received the Ad26.COV2.S COVID-19 vaccine or a placebo.

This chain connects TRBV21-1 to TRBJ1-2; whether TRBD1, the table's D call, matches the DNA was not checked. TRBV21-1 is an annotated pseudogene. The CDR3 extends over 15 amino acids. CDR3 DNA sequence: TGTGCCAGCAGCGCCGGGACAGAGGTCAACTATGGCTACACCTTC. This encodes CASSAGTEVNYGYTF.

This clone was detected only once. The chain joins TRBV5-1 to TRBJ1-3, with 9 bases that match TRBD1. J lost 11 bases, V lost 4 bases, and 16 bases had no gene match. The germline gives CDR1 SGHRS, CDR2 YFSETQ. CDR3 length: 16 residues. In DNA form, the CDR3 reads TGCGCCAGCAGCCGCGAAGGGACAGGGCGATTCGACGCCATATATTTT. Translated: CASSREGTGRFDAIYF.

The table lists this clone with a count of one. The V and J genes are TRBV27 and TRBJ2-5, with 7 bases fitting TRBD1. The CDR3 runs 15 residues. Germline lookup yields CDR1 MNHEY and CDR2 SMNVEV (reference sequence). Unmatched junction bases numbered 13, after V lost 5 bases and J lost 7 bases. In DNA form, the CDR3 reads TGTGCCAGCAGTACCGAGGGGGCAGCCGGAGGGACCCAGTACTTC. It encodes CASSTEGAAGGTQYF.

The chain employs TRBV5-8 and TRBJ2-7, with 8 bases lining up with TRBD1. This CDR3 has 15 residues. Germline V gene sequence: CDR1 SGHTS, CDR2 YDEGEE. With 4 bases clipped from V and 1 base from J, the junction kept 7 bases outside the gene matches. The CDR3 region is CASSPGQGISYEQYF. CDR3 DNA: TGTGCCAGCAGCCCCGGACAGGGTATATCCTACGAGCAGTACTTC. The full variable domain, completed using reference TRBV5-8 and TRBJ2-7, is EAGVTQSPTHLIKTRGQQATLRCSPISGHTSVYWYQQALGLGLQFLLWYDEGEERNRGNFPPRFSGRQFPNYSSELNVNALELEDSALYLCASSPGQGISYEQYFGPGTRLTVT.

The rearrangement links TRBV7-3 to TRBJ1-1, with 8 bases lining up with TRBD1. The germline CDR1 and CDR2 sequences are SGHTA and FQGTGA. CDR3 length equals 14 residues. After removal of 5 bases from V and 6 bases from J, the junction contained 8 bases not matched to a gene. The CDR3 is CASSPSGGRSEAFF. CDR3 nucleotides: TGTGCCAGCAGCCCATCAGGGGGCCGGTCTGAAGCTTTCTTT.

This chain connects TRBV4-1 to TRBJ2-1; D remains ambiguous. V was pared by 4 bases and J by 10 bases, with 8 bases between. Germline loops: CDR1 MGHRA, CDR2 YSYEKL. CDR3 length: 11 residues. The CDR3 region has the DNA TGCGCCAGCAGCCCTGGGATAGAGCAGTTCTTC. This sequence encodes CASSPGIEQFF.

This clone was recorded only once. This chain uses TRBV7-6 with TRBJ1-6; 7 nucleotides align to TRBD1. Germline assignment: CDR1 SGHVS and CDR2 FNYEAQ. This CDR3 is 14 amino acids long. V lost 6 bases to trimming and J lost 9 bases; unmatched junction nucleotides: 8. The CDR3 DNA reads TGTGCCAGCAGTTCTGACAGGGAGGGTTCACCCCTCCACTTT. It codes for CASSSDREGSPLHF.

This sequence joins TRBV28 and TRBJ2-7; D ambiguous. Trimming cost V 2 bases and J 5 bases, with 4 bases left between them. Germline V gives CDR1 MDHEN, CDR2 SYDVKM. The CDR3 has 11 amino acids. DNA of the CDR3: TGTGCCAGCAGTTTAAGCCACGAGCAGTACTTC. This gives the protein CASSLSHEQYF.

The chain couples TRBV30 to TRBJ2-7; D unresolved. The germline V gene encodes CDR1 GTSNPN and CDR2 SVGIG (reference sequence). This CDR3 contains 13 residues. Between the trimmed V and J ends, which lost 0 bases and 0 bases, there was a span of 6 bases. CDR3 nucleotides: TGTGCCTGGAGTGTGCCAGGCTCCTACGAGCAGTACTTC. Amino acids: CAWSVPGSYEQYF. Full variable domain (rest looked up from reference TRBV30 and TRBJ2-7): SQTIHQWPATLVQPVGSPLSLECTVEGTSNPNLYWYRQAAGRGLQLLFYSVGIGQISSEVPQNLSASRPQDRQFILSSKKLLLSDSGFYLCAWSVPGSYEQYFGPGTRLTVT.

The chain is built from TRBV2 and TRBJ1-2, with D unresolved. Trimming took 2 bases from V and 6 from J, leaving 13 bases between them. Germline values: CDR1 SNHLY, CDR2 FYNNEI. The CDR3 is 14 amino acids. The CDR3 loop is CASSELREVHGYTF. In DNA form, the CDR3 reads TGTGCCAGCAGTGAATTAAGGGAAGTCCATGGCTACACCTTC.

This chain connects TRBV6-5 to TRBJ2-1; a weak D match, TRBD2 (5 bases). Germline CDR1 is MNHEY and CDR2 is SVGAGI. The ends were cut back, 7 bases at V and 1 base at J, with 8 bases in the middle. This CDR3 region has 13 residues. The CDR3 DNA follows: TGTGCCAGCAATCGGGGTTCCTACAATGAGCAGTTCTTC. It codes for CASNRGSYNEQFF.

This clone was recorded only once. V gene TRBV28 combines with J gene TRBJ2-7; TRBD2 is a possible D gene (6 bases). Germline V gene data show CDR1 as MDHEN and CDR2 as SYDVKM. The CDR3 length is 14 residues. Trimming stripped 2 bases from V and 0 bases from J, with 8 bases between. The CDR3 loop reads CASSLLANSYEQYF. CDR3 coding DNA: TGTGCCAGCAGTTTACTAGCGAACTCCTACGAGCAGTACTTC.

The chain has TRBV4-3 and TRBJ1-2; no definite D call. Trimming took off 2 bases at V and 6 bases at J, with 10 bases between the two ends. This CDR3 is 13 amino acids long. Germline-derived CDR1 and CDR2 are LGHNA and YSLEER. CDR3: CASSQRKFDGYTF. The CDR3 DNA follows: TGCGCCAGCAGCCAAAGAAAATTCGATGGCTACACCTTC.

J is TRBJ1-1 and V is TRBV3-1 (or the pseudogene TRBV3-2); D ambiguous. V was trimmed by 4 bases and J by 1 base, leaving 10 bases between them. This CDR3 spans 14 amino acids. In germline, CDR1 is LGHDT, CDR2 YNNKEL (reference sequence). The CDR3 DNA is TGTGCCAGCAGCCCAGGCTCGGGGAACACTGAAGCTTTCTTT. This translates into CASSPGSGNTEAFF.

V gene TRBV6-1 combines with J gene TRBJ1-2; 7 nucleotides align to TRBD1. The CDR3 is made up of 13 amino acids. The germline gives CDR1 MNHNS, CDR2 SASEGT. Losses at the gene ends were 5 bases for V and 3 bases for J; bases not matched to a gene: 3. The CDR3 loop is CASSTGVDYGYTF. The CDR3 DNA reads TGTGCCAGCAGTACAGGGGTCGACTATGGCTACACCTTC.

Only a few counts were recorded for this clone. The V call is TRBV9, the J call TRBJ2-1, with 14 bases identical to TRBD2. This CDR3 has 17 residues. J lost 10 bases, V lost 0 bases, and 9 bases had no gene match. The germline V gene has CDR1 SGDLS and CDR2 YYNGEE. DNA for the CDR3: TGTGCCAGCAGCGTAGCTCCAGAGGGACTAGCGGGGGTAGAGCAGTTCTTC. It is translated as CASSVAPEGLAGVEQFF. The complete variable domain, with remaining parts taken from reference TRBV9 and TRBJ2-1, reads DSGVTQTPKHLITATGQRVTLRCSPRSGDLSVYWYQQSLDQGLQFLIQYYNGEERAKGNILERFSAQQFPDLHSELNLSSLELGDSALYFCASSVAPEGLAGVEQFFGPGTRLTVL.

This chain connects TRBV11-1 to TRBJ2-5, with no clear D. Germline V CDR1 and CDR2: SGHAT, FQDESV (reference sequence). V lost 0 bases and J 0 bases, leaving 8 bases between the germline ends. The CDR3 runs 15 residues. This CDR3 is CASSLAAGDQETQYF. The CDR3 coding sequence is TGTGCCAGCAGCTTAGCGGCTGGGGACCAAGAGACCCAGTACTTC.